These T cell receptor beta chains were read from a single sample in a study of PD-L1 blockade in urothelial cancer. Sequencing was performed with immunoSEQ multiplex PCR; in TCRdb, only in-frame clones are kept and a portion is missing. The data hold about 43,000 clones, with approximately 90% observed a single time. The material was PBMCs, obtained around atezolizumab (anti-PD-L1) treatment. The receptors shown here come from a woman aged 55 to 70 with urothelial cancer. The CDR3 runs from the conserved cysteine through the conserved F or W. Each record gives: D gene, clone size, V gene, J gene, CDR3 protein, CDR3 DNA. D genes are given only for firm matches. Size is stated for part of the rows, as once, few or many counts, or as a class when the clone is expanded.

D: -
size: -
V: TRBV19
J: TRBJ1-5
CDR3: CASSRDTNQPQHF
DNA: TGTGCCAGTAGCAGGGACACTAATCAGCCCCAGCATTTT

D: TRBD2
size: -
V: TRBV6-4
J: TRBJ2-3
CDR3: CASALSGGATDTQYF
DNA: TGTGCCAGTGCGCTTAGCGGGGGGGCGACAGATACGCAGTATTTT

D: TRBD2
size: -
V: TRBV9
J: TRBJ2-1
CDR3: CASSDRLAGGNNEQFF
DNA: TGTGCCAGCAGCGATCGACTAGCGGGGGGAAACAATGAGCAGTTCTTC

D: -
size: few
V: TRBV2
J: TRBJ1-2
CDR3: CASRSTGASIGYTF
DNA: TGTGCCAGCAGGTCGACAGGAGCGTCTATAGGCTACACCTTC

D: -
size: -
V: TRBV5-5
J: TRBJ1-1
CDR3: CASSLGGFTEAFF
DNA: TGTGCCAGCAGCTTAGGAGGGTTCACTGAAGCTTTCTTT

D: -
size: -
V: TRBV9
J: TRBJ2-1
CDR3: CASSVGAGGEGQFF
DNA: TGTGCCAGCAGCGTAGGGGCTGGGGGCGAAGGGCAGTTCTTC

D: -
size: few
V: TRBV7-2
J: TRBJ2-2
CDR3: CASSLAPTGELFF
DNA: TGTGCCAGCAGCTTAGCTCCAACCGGGGAGCTGTTTTTT

D: TRBD1
size: -
V: TRBV5-6
J: TRBJ2-7
CDR3: CASSPAGQGIPYEQYF
DNA: TGTGCCAGCAGTCCCGCCGGACAGGGGATTCCCTACGAGCAGTACTTC

D: TRBD1
size: once
V: TRBV27
J: TRBJ1-1
CDR3: CASGDRVEPEAFF
DNA: TGTGCCAGCGGGGACAGGGTGGAGCCTGAAGCTTTCTTT

D: -
size: -
V: TRBV5-1
J: TRBJ1-1
CDR3: CASTKTGLTPSTEAFF
DNA: TGCGCCAGCACGAAAACAGGCCTTACCCCGAGCACTGAAGCTTTCTTT

D: -
size: once
V: TRBV13
J: TRBJ1-5
CDR3: CASSLQGSGSNQPQHF
DNA: TGTGCCAGCAGCTTACAAGGTTCGGGGAGCAATCAGCCCCAGCATTTT

D: TRBD1
size: -
V: TRBV18
J: TRBJ1-3
CDR3: CASSPFSLPGQGAGNTIYF
DNA: TGTGCCAGCTCACCGTTCTCATTGCCGGGACAGGGGGCAGGAAACACCATATATTTT

D: -
size: -
V: TRBV27
J: TRBJ1-2
CDR3: CASSLRWGLGYGYTF
DNA: TGTGCCAGCAGTTTAAGATGGGGGCTCGGCTATGGCTACACCTTC

D: TRBD2
size: -
V: TRBV7-2
J: TRBJ2-5
CDR3: CASSQDSGGETQYF
DNA: TGTGCCAGCAGCCAGGATAGCGGGGGTGAGACCCAGTACTTC

D: TRBD2
size: once
V: TRBV29-1
J: TRBJ2-5
CDR3: CSVEGGGGGETQYF
DNA: TGCAGCGTTGAAGGAGGCGGGGGTGGAGAGACCCAGTACTTC

D: TRBD1
size: -
V: TRBV28
J: TRBJ1-1
CDR3: CASSPEQGFEAFF
DNA: TGTGCCAGCAGTCCGGAACAGGGGTTTGAAGCTTTCTTT

D: -
size: -
V: TRBV11-2
J: TRBJ2-7
CDR3: CASSLRFQRGLSSYEQYF
DNA: TGTGCCAGCAGCTTAAGGTTCCAAAGGGGGTTAAGCTCCTACGAGCAGTACTTC

D: TRBD1
size: -
V: TRBV12-5
J: TRBJ2-1
CDR3: CASGWDRVLDEQFF
DNA: TGTGCTAGTGGTTGGGACAGGGTGCTGGATGAGCAGTTCTTC

D: -
size: -
V: TRBV6-5
J: TRBJ2-3
CDR3: CASSRDRGSRTQYF
DNA: TGTGCCAGCAGTCGAGATAGGGGTTCGAGGACGCAGTATTTT

D: TRBD2
size: -
V: TRBV5-4
J: TRBJ2-2
CDR3: CASSPYFRTSGPSNTGELFF
DNA: TGTGCCAGCAGCCCGTATTTCAGGACTAGCGGGCCATCGAACACCGGGGAGCTGTTTTTT

D: -
size: -
V: TRBV6-5
J: TRBJ1-2
CDR3: CASSYSTVRGYGYTF
DNA: TGTGCCAGCAGTTACTCGACGGTCAGGGGCTATGGCTACACCTTC

D: -
size: -
V: TRBV10-3
J: TRBJ2-7
CDR3: CAISESGHAAYEQYF
DNA: TGTGCCATCAGTGAGTCGGGGCACGCAGCCTACGAGCAGTACTTC

D: -
size: few
V: TRBV11-2
J: TRBJ1-1
CDR3: CASSPNGETAFF
DNA: TGTGCCAGCAGCCCGAACGGGGAAACGGCTTTCTTT